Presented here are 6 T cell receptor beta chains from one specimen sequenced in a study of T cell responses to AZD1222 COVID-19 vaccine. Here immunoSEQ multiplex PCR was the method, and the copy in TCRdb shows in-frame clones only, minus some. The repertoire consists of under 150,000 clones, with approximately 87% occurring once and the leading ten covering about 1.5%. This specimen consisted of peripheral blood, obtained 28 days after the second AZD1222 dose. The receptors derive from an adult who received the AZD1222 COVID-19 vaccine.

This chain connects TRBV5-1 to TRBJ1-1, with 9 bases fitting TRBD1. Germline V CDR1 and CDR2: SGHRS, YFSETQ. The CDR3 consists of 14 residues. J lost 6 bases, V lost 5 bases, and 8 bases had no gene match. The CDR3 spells CASREQGARAEAFF. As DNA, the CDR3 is TGCGCCAGCAGGGAACAGGGGGCGAGGGCTGAAGCTTTCTTT.

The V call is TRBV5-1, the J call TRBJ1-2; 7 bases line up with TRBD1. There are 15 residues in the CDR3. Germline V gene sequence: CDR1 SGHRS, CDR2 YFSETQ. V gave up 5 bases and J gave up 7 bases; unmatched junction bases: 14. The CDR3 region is CASRPAGTASFGYTF. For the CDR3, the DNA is TGCGCCAGCAGGCCCGCCGGGACAGCCAGTTTTGGCTACACCTTC.

CDR3 coding DNA: TGTGCCAGCAGCTTAGCCTATCAGCCCCAGCATTTT. Protein: CASSLAYQPQHF. The chain links TRBV7-9 to TRBJ1-5; D not certain. Germline CDR1 reads SEHNR; CDR2 reads FQNEAQ (reference sequence). With 0 bases removed from V and 5 bases from J, the gap between germline ends came to 2 bases. The CDR3 has 12 residues.

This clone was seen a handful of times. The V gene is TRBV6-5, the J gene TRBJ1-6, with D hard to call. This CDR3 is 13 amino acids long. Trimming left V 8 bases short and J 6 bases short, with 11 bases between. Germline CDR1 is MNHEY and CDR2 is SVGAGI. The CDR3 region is CASLSIPNSPLHF. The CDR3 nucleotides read TGTGCCAGCCTCTCGATACCTAATTCACCCCTCCACTTT.

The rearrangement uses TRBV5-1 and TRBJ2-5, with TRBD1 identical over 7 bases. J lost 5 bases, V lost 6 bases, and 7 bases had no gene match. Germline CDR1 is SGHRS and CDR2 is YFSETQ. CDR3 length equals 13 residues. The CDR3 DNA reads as TGCGCCAGCACTCAAGGGGGCAGGGAGACCCAGTACTTC. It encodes CASTQGGRETQYF.

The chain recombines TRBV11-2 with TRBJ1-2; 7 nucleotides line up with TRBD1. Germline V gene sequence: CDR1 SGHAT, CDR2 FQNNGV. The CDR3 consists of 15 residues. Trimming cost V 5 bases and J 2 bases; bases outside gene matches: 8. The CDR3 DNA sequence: TGTGCCAGCAGCCGGGACAGCGGGGGCAACTATGGCTACACCTTC. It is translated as CASSRDSGGNYGYTF.